This TCR beta chain comes out of a study of vaccination and CD4 T cells after COVID-19. On the study more broadly: Recovered patients in the cohort numbered six men and four women, two of them Hispanic.

CDR3 length: 15 amino acids. V lost 5 bases and J lost 4; bases outside the gene matches: 5. Treatment in this sample: 10-day PBMC culture with coronavirus spike peptide pools or control peptides (ViraFEST assay). Samples of CD4+ T cells were obtained from the unexposed donor before the COVID-19 pandemic (2011-2018). In regard to this clonotype: Its antigen remains unknown.

Once obtained from cultured CD4+ T cells, the DNA was sequenced using the Oncomine TCR Beta short-read assay. Each CDR3 protein is one row after TCRdb ran MiXCR on the PCR reads. The table lists roughly 9,200 distinct CDR3 sequences, roughly 48% of them singletons, with 25% to 30% in the top ten. This sequence joins TRBV12-3 or TRBV12-4 and TRBJ1-5; 10 bases match TRBD1. This clonotype was obtained from a human donor in good health. The sample comprised CD4+ T cells from blood, cultured in vitro. CDR3 region: CASSGTGATNQPQHF. The CDR3 region has the DNA TGTGCCAGCAGTGGGACAGGGGCTACGAATCAGCCCCAGCATTTT.